The T cell receptor (beta chain) described here comes from a study of blood T cell repertoires in COVID-19. In the study overall: The cDNA or gDNA used as material had been derived from T cells, B-cell-depleted T cells, or PBMCs.

In the original analysis: Amplification with reference gene primers provided the estimates of nucleated cell counts. Generated by immunoSEQ multiplex PCR, the TCRdb table keeps only in-frame clones and is missing some. Clone size and the V and J calls come from that table; the DNA yielded D and trimming. The table includes some 330,000 clones, roughly 89% detected once. Patients from Seattle were sampled longitudinally, starting during active infection. Material: peripheral blood. This sequence originates from a woman in her 30s with COVID-19, enrolled during active disease.

CDR3 sequence: CASSLARTSGVQETQYF. The CDR3 nucleotides read TGTGCCAGCAGCTTAGCGCGTACTAGCGGAGTGCAAGAGACCCAGTACTTC. The chain has TRBV7-2 and TRBJ2-5, with 8 bases that match TRBD2. V lost 0 bases to trimming and J lost 2 bases; unmatched junction nucleotides: 8. The CDR3 length is 17 residues. Germline V lookup: CDR1 SGHTA, CDR2 FQGNSA. The full variable domain, rest sourced from reference TRBV7-2 and TRBJ2-5, is GAGVSQSPSNKVTEKGKDVELRCDPISGHTALYWYRQSLGQGLEFLIYFQGNSAPDKSGLPSDRFSAERTGGSVSTLTIQRTQQEDSAVYLCASSLARTSGVQETQYFGPGTRLLVL.